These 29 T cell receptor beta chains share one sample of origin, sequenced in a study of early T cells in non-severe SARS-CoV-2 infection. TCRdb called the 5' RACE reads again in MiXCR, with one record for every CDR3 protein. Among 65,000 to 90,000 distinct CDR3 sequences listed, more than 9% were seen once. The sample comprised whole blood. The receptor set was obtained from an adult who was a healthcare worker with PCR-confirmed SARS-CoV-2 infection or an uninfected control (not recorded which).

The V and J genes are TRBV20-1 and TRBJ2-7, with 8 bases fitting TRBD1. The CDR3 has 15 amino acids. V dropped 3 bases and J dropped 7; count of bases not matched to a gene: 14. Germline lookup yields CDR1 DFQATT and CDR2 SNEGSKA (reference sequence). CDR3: CSASNWGQEEWEQYF. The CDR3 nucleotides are TGCAGTGCTAGTAACTGGGGACAGGAAGAATGGGAGCAGTACTTC.

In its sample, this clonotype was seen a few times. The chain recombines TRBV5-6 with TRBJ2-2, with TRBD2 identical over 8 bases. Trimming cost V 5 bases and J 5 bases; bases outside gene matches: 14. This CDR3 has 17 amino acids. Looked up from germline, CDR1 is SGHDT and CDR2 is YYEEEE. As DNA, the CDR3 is TGTGCCAGCAGTCTTCTGGCGGGAGGCGGAGTGACCGGGGAGCTGTTTTTT. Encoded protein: CASSLLAGGGVTGELFF.

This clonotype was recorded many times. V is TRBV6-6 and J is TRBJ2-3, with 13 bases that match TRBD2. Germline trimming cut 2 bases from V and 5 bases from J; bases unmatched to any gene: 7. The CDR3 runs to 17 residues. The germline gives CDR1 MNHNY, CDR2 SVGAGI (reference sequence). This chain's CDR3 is CASSYPTSGRWIDTQYF. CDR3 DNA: TGTGCCAGCAGTTACCCGACTAGCGGGAGGTGGATAGATACGCAGTATTTT.

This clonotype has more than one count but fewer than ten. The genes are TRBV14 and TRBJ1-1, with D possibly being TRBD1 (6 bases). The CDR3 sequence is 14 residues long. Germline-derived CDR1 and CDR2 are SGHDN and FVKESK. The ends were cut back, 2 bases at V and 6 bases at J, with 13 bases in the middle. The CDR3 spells CASSQQQGPAEAFF. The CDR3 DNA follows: TGTGCCAGCAGCCAACAACAGGGACCCGCTGAAGCTTTCTTT.

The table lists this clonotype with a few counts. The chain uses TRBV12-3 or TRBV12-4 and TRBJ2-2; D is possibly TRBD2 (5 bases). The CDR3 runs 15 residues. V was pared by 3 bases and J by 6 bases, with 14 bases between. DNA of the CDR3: TGTGCCAGCAGTTTTGAGACTAAGGTACCCGGGGAGCTGTTTTTT. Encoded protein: CASSFETKVPGELFF.

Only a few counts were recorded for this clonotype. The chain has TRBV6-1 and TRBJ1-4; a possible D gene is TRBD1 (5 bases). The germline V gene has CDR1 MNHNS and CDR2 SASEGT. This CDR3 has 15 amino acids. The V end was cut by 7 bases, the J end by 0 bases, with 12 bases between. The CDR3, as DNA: TGTGCCAGCAACTCAGGGCCTGCAACTAATGAAAAACTGTTTTTT. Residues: CASNSGPATNEKLFF.

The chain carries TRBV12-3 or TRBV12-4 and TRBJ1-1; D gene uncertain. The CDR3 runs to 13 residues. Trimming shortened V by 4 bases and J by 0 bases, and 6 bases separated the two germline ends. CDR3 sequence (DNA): TGTGCCAGCAGTTCCCGATTGAACACTGAAGCTTTCTTT. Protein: CASSSRLNTEAFF.

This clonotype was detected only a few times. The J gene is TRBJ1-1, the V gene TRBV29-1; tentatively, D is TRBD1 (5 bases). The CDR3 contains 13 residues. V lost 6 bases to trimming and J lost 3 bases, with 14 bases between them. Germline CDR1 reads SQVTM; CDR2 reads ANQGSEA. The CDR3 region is CSVPGGVYTEAFF. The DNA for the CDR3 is TGCAGCGTCCCGGGGGGAGTATACACTGAAGCTTTCTTT.

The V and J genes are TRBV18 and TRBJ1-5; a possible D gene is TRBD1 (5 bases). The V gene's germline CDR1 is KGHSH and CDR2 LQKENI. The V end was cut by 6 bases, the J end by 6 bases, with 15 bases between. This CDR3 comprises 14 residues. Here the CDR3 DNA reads TGTGCCAGCTCGCGTTCAGGGCAAGGTCAGCCCCAGCATTTT. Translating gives CASSRSGQGQPQHF. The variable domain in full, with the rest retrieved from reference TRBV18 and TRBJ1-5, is NAGVMQNPRHLVRRRGQEARLRCSPMKGHSHVYWYRQLPEEGLKFMVYLQKENIIDESGMPKERFSAEFPKEGPSILRIQQVVRGDSAAYFCASSRSGQGQPQHFGDGTRLSIL.

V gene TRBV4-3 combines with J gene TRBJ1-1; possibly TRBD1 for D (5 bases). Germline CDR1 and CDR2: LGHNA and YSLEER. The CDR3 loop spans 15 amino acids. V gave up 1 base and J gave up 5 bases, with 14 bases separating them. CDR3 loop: CASSQVEGSKTEAFF. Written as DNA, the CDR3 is TGCGCCAGCAGCCAAGTTGAGGGGTCGAAAACTGAAGCTTTCTTT.

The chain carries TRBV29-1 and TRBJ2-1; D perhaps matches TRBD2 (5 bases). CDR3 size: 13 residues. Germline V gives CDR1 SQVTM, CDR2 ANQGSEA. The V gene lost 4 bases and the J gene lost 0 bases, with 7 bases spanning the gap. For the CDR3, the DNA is TGCAGCGTTGGAAGCGGCTCCTACAATGAGCAGTTCTTC. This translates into CSVGSGSYNEQFF.

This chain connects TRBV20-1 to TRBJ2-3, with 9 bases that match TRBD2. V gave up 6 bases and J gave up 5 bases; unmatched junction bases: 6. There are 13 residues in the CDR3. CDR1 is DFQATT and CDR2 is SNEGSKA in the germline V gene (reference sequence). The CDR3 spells CSALREGQDTQYF. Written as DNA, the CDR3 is TGCAGTGCCTTGCGGGAGGGCCAAGATACGCAGTATTTT.

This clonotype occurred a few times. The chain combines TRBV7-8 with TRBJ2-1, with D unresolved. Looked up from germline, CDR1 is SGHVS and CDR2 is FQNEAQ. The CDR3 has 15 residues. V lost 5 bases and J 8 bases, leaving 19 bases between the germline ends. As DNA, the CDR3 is TGTGCCAGCAGCCGGAACCGACTCGATGTCTATGAGCAGTTCTTC. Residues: CASSRNRLDVYEQFF.

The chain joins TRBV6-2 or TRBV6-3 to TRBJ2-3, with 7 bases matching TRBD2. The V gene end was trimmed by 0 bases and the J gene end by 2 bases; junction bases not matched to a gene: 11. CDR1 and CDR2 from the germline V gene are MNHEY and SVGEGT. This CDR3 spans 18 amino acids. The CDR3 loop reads CASSYSSSGWQNTDTQYF. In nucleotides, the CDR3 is TGTGCCAGCAGTTACTCTTCTAGCGGATGGCAGAACACAGATACGCAGTATTTT.

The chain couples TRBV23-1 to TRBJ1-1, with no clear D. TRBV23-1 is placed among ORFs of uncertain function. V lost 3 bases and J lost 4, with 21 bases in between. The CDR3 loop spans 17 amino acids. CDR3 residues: CASSQPVAEGLSTEAFF. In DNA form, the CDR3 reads TGCGCCAGCAGTCAGCCGGTGGCTGAGGGATTGAGCACTGAAGCTTTCTTT.

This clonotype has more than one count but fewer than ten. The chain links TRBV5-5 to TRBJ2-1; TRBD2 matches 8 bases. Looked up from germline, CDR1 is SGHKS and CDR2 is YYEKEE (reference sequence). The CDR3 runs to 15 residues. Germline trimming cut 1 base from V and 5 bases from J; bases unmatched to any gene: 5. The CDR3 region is CASSLRGTRNNEQFF. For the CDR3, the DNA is TGTGCCAGCAGCTTGAGGGGGACTAGGAACAATGAGCAGTTCTTC.

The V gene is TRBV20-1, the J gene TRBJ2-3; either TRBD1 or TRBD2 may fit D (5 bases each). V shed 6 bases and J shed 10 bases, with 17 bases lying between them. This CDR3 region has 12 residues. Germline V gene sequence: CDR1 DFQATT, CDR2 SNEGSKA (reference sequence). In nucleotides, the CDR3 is TGCAGTGCCTCTGGGGACCTAGGGGCGCAGTATTTT. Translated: CSASGDLGAQYF.

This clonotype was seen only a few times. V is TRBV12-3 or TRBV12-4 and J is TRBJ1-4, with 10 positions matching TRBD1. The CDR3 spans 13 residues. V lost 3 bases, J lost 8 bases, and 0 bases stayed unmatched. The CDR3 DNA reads TGTGCCAGCAGTTTGGACAGGGGGGAAAAACTGTTTTTT. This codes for CASSLDRGEKLFF.

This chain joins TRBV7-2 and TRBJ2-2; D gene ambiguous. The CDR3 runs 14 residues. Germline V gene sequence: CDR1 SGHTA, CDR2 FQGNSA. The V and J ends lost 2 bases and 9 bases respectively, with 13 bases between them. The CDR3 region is CASSLRGPGRELFF. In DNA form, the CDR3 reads TGTGCCAGCAGCTTACGTGGCCCCGGACGGGAGCTGTTTTTT.

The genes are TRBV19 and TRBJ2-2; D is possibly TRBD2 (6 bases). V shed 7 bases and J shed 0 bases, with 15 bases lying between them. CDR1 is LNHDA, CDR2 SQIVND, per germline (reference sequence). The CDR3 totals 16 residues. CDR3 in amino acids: CASTGRGISNTGELFF. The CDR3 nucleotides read TGTGCCAGTACTGGGCGGGGAATCTCGAACACCGGGGAGCTGTTTTTT.

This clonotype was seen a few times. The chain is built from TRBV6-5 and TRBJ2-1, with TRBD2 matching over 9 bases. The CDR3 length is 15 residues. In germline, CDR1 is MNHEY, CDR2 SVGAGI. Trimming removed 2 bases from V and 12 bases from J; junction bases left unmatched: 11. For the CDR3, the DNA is TGTGCCAGCAGTTACGGTAGCGGGAGAAACGTGGGGCAGTTCTTC. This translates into CASSYGSGRNVGQFF.

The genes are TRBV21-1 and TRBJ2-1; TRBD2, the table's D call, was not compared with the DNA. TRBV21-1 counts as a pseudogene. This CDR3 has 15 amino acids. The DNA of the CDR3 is TGTGCCAGCAGCAAAGGAGCGGCCCGCCACAATGAGCAGTTCTTC. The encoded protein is CASSKGAARHNEQFF.

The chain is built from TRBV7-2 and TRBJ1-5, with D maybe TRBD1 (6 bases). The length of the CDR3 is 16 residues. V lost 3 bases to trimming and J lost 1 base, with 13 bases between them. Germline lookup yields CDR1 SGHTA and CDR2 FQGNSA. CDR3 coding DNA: TGTGCCAGCAGCTTGGTGGGGGCCGGCAGCAATCAGCCCCAGCATTTT. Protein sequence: CASSLVGAGSNQPQHF.

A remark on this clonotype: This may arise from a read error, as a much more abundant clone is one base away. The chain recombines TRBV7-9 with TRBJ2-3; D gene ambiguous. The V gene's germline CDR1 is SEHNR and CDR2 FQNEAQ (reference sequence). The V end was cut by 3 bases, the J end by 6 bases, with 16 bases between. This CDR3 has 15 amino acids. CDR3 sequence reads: CASSLETAARDTQYF. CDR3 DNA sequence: TGTGCCAGCAGCTTGGAGACGGCGGCAAGGGATACGCAGTATTTT.

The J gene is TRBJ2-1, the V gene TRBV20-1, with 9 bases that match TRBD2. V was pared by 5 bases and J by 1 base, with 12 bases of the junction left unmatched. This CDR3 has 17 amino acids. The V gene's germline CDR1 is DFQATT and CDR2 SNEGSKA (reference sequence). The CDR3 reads CSALTSVTSGSYNEQFF. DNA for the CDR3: TGCAGTGCTCTGACGAGTGTGACTAGCGGTTCCTACAATGAGCAGTTCTTC.

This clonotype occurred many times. CDR3 region: CSARDSTYEQYF. CDR3 nucleotide sequence: TGCAGTGCTCGGGACTCCACCTACGAGCAGTACTTC. The rearrangement links TRBV20-1 to TRBJ2-7; D is perhaps TRBD2 (6 bases). V lost 5 bases, J lost 2 bases, and 10 bases lay in between. Germline V gene lookup returns CDR1 DFQATT and CDR2 SNEGSKA (reference sequence). CDR3 length: 12 amino acids.

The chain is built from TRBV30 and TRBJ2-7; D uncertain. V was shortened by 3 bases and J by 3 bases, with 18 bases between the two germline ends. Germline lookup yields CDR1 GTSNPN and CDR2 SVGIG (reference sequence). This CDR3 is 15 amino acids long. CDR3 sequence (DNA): TGTGCCTGGAGCGCTTCCTCATGGGGAAGCTACGAGCAGTACTTC. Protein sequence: CAWSASSWGSYEQYF.

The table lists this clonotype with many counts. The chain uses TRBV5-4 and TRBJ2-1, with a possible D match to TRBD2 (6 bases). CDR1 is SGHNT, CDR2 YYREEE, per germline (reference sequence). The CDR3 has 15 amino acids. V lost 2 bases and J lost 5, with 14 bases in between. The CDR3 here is CASSLTAGLDNEQFF. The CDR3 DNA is TGTGCCAGCAGCTTAACGGCGGGATTAGACAATGAGCAGTTCTTC.

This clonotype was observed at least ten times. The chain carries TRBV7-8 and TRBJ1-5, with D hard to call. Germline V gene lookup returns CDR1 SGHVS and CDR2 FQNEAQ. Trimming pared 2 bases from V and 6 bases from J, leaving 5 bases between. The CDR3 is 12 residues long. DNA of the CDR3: TGTGCCAGCAGCTTATTGACTCAGCCCCAGCATTTT. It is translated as CASSLLTQPQHF.